The 2 T cell receptor beta chains listed next were all sequenced from one sample in a study of Graves' ophthalmopathy and Graves' hyperthyroidism. The study amplified TCR beta CDR3 regions using RNA transcripts. The first-round RT-PCR employed HTBI primers together with the Qiagen OneStep RT-PCR kit. A multiplex PCR was then performed as the second round. TCRdb fed the multiplex PCR reads into MiXCR, producing one record per CDR3 protein. In the table there are under 800,000 distinct CDR3 sequences, 22% of which are singletons. Sequencing was done on a sample of peripheral blood. These receptors came from a woman aged 18-29 years with stable Graves' hyperthyroidism. Some clones in this sample may be carry-over from other donors' samples.

This clonotype was seen many times. The genes are TRBV28 and TRBJ2-7; TRBD1 might be the D (6 bases). The V gene's germline CDR1 is MDHEN and CDR2 SYDVKM. This CDR3 spans 15 amino acids. The ends were cut back, 0 bases at V and 1 base at J, with 10 bases in the middle. DNA of the CDR3: TGTGCCAGCAGTTTATGGGGCCAGGGGTCCTACGAGCAGTACTTC. It is translated as CASSLWGQGSYEQYF.

This clonotype has a handful of counts. The chain joins TRBV29-1 to TRBJ2-7; no definite D call. CDR1 is SQVTM and CDR2 is ANQGSEA in the germline V gene. The CDR3 is 12 amino acids. Trimming took off 1 base at V and 6 bases at J, with 10 bases between the two ends. CDR3 protein: CSVEVQVREQYF. Here the CDR3 DNA reads TGCAGCGTTGAAGTCCAGGTCCGCGAGCAGTACTTC.